The clone carrying this T cell receptor beta chain was seen once. This entry is derived from a study of shared clonotypes between healthy human individuals. The data were produced by immunoSEQ multiplex PCR, yet TCRdb's version contains in-frame clones alone and is incomplete. The sample has around 1,000,000 clones; roughly 80% are singletons. V was pared by 4 bases and J by 0 bases, with 18 bases between. The CDR3 spans 17 residues. Germline CDR1 is SGHTA and CDR2 is FQGNSA. This chain joins TRBV7-2 and TRBJ1-2; D may be TRBD1 (5 bases). This receptor was taken from a man younger than 35 in good health. Some clones in this sample may be carry-over from other donors' samples. The sequencing input was memory CD4+ T cells from PBMCs. Subset here: CD45RA-negative fraction. This CDR3 is CASSWGPGSSSNYGYTF. In nucleotides, the CDR3 is TGTGCCAGCAGCTGGGGCCCCGGGAGTTCCTCTAACTATGGCTACACCTTC.